This passage covers 18 T cell receptor beta chains from one sample sequenced in a study of cytomegalovirus exposure and HLA in healthy donors (dated by TCRdb to about 2017). Libraries were constructed by the immunoSEQ multiplex PCR assay. For the multiplex PCR, a mixture combining 60 forward primers for TCR Vbeta segments and 13 reverse primers for TCR Jbeta segments was used. TCRdb holds this immuneACCESS table with in-frame rearrangements only. Some clones are missing; in checked studies, unresolved V genes explain under half, and the rest has no known cause. Present in this sample are hundreds of thousands of clones, over 85% of which were seen just once. The ten largest make up around 2.1% of the sample. The source material was PBMCs. The origin of the receptors is a woman under 30 in good health and CMV-seronegative.

The V and J genes are TRBV9 and TRBJ1-4; 8 bases agree with TRBD1. V dropped 5 bases and J dropped 3; count of bases not matched to a gene: 3. Germline CDR1 and CDR2: SGDLS and YYNGEE. This CDR3 is 14 amino acids long. CDR3 region: CASRGQVPNEKLFF. CDR3 nucleotides: TGTGCCAGCAGGGGACAGGTCCCTAATGAAAAACTGTTTTTT.

On this clone itself: A read error may account for a junction end that differs from germline. The chain is built from TRBV7-9 and TRBJ1-2; 7 nucleotides agree with TRBD1. The germline V gene encodes CDR1 SEHNR and CDR2 FQNEAQ (reference sequence). This CDR3 contains 14 residues. In nucleotides, the CDR3 is TGTTCCAGCAGCCCACCTTTGACAGGGTATGGCTACACCTTC. This translates into CSSSPPLTGYGYTF.

The V call is TRBV27, the J call TRBJ2-7; 11 bases line up with TRBD2. Trimming cost V 4 bases and J 7 bases; bases outside gene matches: 6. Germline assignment: CDR1 MNHEY and CDR2 SMNVEV (reference sequence). The CDR3 has 14 amino acids. CDR3 protein: CASSSLAGVYEQYF. The CDR3 DNA follows: TGTGCCAGCAGTTCACTAGCGGGGGTCTATGAGCAGTACTTC.

The CDR3 is CASSPSRASSLEQYF. The CDR3 bases are TGTGCCAGCAGCCCTAGCCGGGCCTCAAGTTTGGAGCAGTACTTC. The chain combines TRBV9 with TRBJ2-7; possible D gene TRBD2, 5 bases. The CDR3 runs to 15 residues. Trimming left V 4 bases short and J 7 bases short, with 21 bases between. Germline loops: CDR1 SGDLS, CDR2 YYNGEE.

The CDR3 DNA follows: TGTGCCAGCGAGCGGGGAAAACTATACTCCTACGAGCAGTACTTC. Amino acids: CASERGKLYSYEQYF. The V call is TRBV27, the J call TRBJ2-7; TRBD2 matches 7 bases. The V gene end was trimmed by 8 bases and the J gene end by 0 bases; junction bases not matched to a gene: 10. The CDR3 loop spans 15 amino acids. Per germline, CDR1 MNHEY and CDR2 SMNVEV (reference sequence).

The chain is built from TRBV21-1 and TRBJ2-7; the D call of TRBD1 is as the table states it, not checked on the DNA. TRBV21-1 is given as a pseudogene. This CDR3 comprises 14 residues. The CDR3, as DNA: TGTGCCAGCAGCAAAGGTGGCCGTACCTACGAGCAGTACTTC. The encoded protein is CASSKGGRTYEQYF.

The chain combines TRBV11-2 with TRBJ2-5; TRBD1 matches 7 bases. The junction had 10 bases not matched to a gene; V was cut back by 5 bases and J by 4 bases. The CDR3 runs 15 residues. The germline V gene encodes CDR1 SGHAT and CDR2 FQNNGV. DNA of the CDR3: TGTGCCAGCAGCACCCCAGGGGGATGGGGAGAGACCCAGTACTTC. Its translation is CASSTPGGWGETQYF.

J is TRBJ1-5 and V is TRBV2, with D perhaps TRBD1 (5 bases). Trimming cost V 7 bases and J 3 bases, with 16 bases left between them. Germline CDR1 and CDR2: SNHLY and FYNNEI. The CDR3 consists of 15 residues. This chain's CDR3 is CASTGTPYPNQPQHF. CDR3 DNA sequence: TGTGCCAGCACAGGGACTCCGTATCCCAATCAGCCCCAGCATTTT. The full variable domain, completed using reference TRBV2 and TRBJ1-5, is EPEVTQTPSHQVTQMGQEVILRCVPISNHLYFYWYRQILGQKVEFLVSFYNNEISEKSEIFDDQFSVERPDGSNFTLKIRSTKLEDSAMYFCASTGTPYPNQPQHFGDGTRLSIL.

The V gene is TRBV19, the J gene TRBJ2-7, with TRBD1 matching over 10 bases. Germline V lookup: CDR1 LNHDA, CDR2 SQIVND (reference sequence). The V segment lost 5 bases and the J segment 5 bases; nucleotides outside the gene matches: 9. The length of the CDR3 is 15 residues. The CDR3 DNA reads TGTGCCAGTAGTGCAGAGGGGACAGGGGATGACGAGCAGTACTTC. Amino acids: CASSAEGTGDDEQYF.

The J gene is TRBJ2-6, the V gene TRBV30; 8 positions agree with TRBD1. The germline V gene has CDR1 GTSNPN and CDR2 SVGIG (reference sequence). This CDR3 has 19 residues. V lost 0 bases, J lost 1 base, and 11 bases stayed unmatched. CDR3 DNA: TGTGCCTGGAGTGTGGGGGGAAGGACAGGGATGTCTGGGGCCAACGTCCTGACTTTC. Translated: CAWSVGGRTGMSGANVLTF.

The CDR3 DNA reads as TGCGCCAGCAGCAGGATACAGGGGCCGGCTAGCACAGATACGCAGTATTTT. This translates into CASSRIQGPASTDTQYF. This sequence joins TRBV5-1 and TRBJ2-3; TRBD1 aligns across 7 bases. This CDR3 has 17 residues. V dropped 4 bases and J dropped 0; count of bases not matched to a gene: 11. CDR1 is SGHRS, CDR2 YFSETQ, per germline. Filled out from reference TRBV5-1 and TRBJ2-3, the complete variable domain reads KAGVTQTPRYLIKTRGQQVTLSCSPISGHRSVSWYQQTPGQGLQFLFEYFSETQRNKGNFPGRFSGRQFSNSRSEMNVSTLELGDSALYLCASSRIQGPASTDTQYFGPGTRLTVL.

This clone has only a few counts. The chain couples TRBV18 to TRBJ1-1; D is ambiguous. The germline gives CDR1 KGHSH, CDR2 LQKENI. The CDR3 runs 15 residues. Trimming took 1 base from V and 0 from J, leaving 9 bases between them. The CDR3 region is CASSPRLVMNTEAFF. As DNA, the CDR3 is TGTGCCAGCTCACCACGGCTGGTAATGAACACTGAAGCTTTCTTT.

The chain recombines TRBV20-1 with TRBJ2-5; unclear D gene. The CDR3 length is 10 residues. The ends were cut back, 1 base at V and 9 bases at J, with 6 bases in the middle. Germline V gene data show CDR1 as DFQATT and CDR2 as SNEGSKA (reference sequence). This chain's CDR3 is CSARAEAQYF. The CDR3 region has the DNA TGCAGTGCTAGAGCTGAGGCCCAGTACTTC.

The chain employs TRBV10-1 and TRBJ1-1; D is perhaps TRBD1 (5 bases). V dropped 0 bases and J dropped 2 bases, with 10 bases sitting between them. Germline V gives CDR1 WNHNN, CDR2 SYGVQD (reference sequence). The CDR3 sequence is 15 residues long. The CDR3 loop is CASSESGRDNTEAFF. The CDR3 nucleotides are TGCGCCAGCAGTGAGTCGGGCAGGGATAACACTGAAGCTTTCTTT.

The chain carries TRBV30 and TRBJ2-1; D might be TRBD2 (6 bases). The CDR3 is 13 residues long. Trimming left V 2 bases short and J 8 bases short, with 13 bases between. The V gene's germline CDR1 is GTSNPN and CDR2 SVGIG (reference sequence). The CDR3 bases are TGTGCCTGGAGTAGACTAGTAAGGCATGAGCAGTTCTTC. Translating it yields CAWSRLVRHEQFF. Full variable domain (remainder filled in from reference TRBV30 and TRBJ2-1): SQTIHQWPATLVQPVGSPLSLECTVEGTSNPNLYWYRQAAGRGLQLLFYSVGIGQISSEVPQNLSASRPQDRQFILSSKKLLLSDSGFYLCAWSRLVRHEQFFGPGTRLTVL.

Comments on this clone: The same CDR3 is also encoded by other DNA sequences in this sample. The V and J genes are TRBV4-2 and TRBJ2-7, with 9 positions matching TRBD2. The germline gives CDR1 LGHNA, CDR2 YNFKEQ. This CDR3 spans 15 amino acids. With V trimmed by 4 bases and J by 3 bases, 7 bases remained unmatched. The CDR3 sequence: CASSLMAGGGYEQYF. CDR3 nucleotides: TGTGCCAGCAGCCTGATGGCGGGGGGGGGCTACGAGCAGTACTTC.

The chain combines TRBV19 with TRBJ2-1, with a tentative D call TRBD1 (6 bases). Trimming left V 0 bases short and J 1 base short, with 10 bases between. CDR3 length: 16 amino acids. CDR1 is LNHDA, CDR2 SQIVND, per germline (reference sequence). The CDR3 is CASSIESGTSYNEQFF. The CDR3 region has the DNA TGTGCCAGTAGTATAGAATCAGGGACATCCTACAATGAGCAGTTCTTC. Complete variable domain (other parts from reference TRBV19 and TRBJ2-1): DGGITQSPKYLFRKEGQNVTLSCEQNLNHDAMYWYRQDPGQGLRLIYYSQIVNDFQKGDIAEGYSVSREKKESFPLTVTSAQKNPTAFYLCASSIESGTSYNEQFFGPGTRLTVL.

The CDR3 here is CGSGGQGTGELFF. CDR3 in DNA: TGTGGATCGGGGGGGCAGGGCACCGGGGAGCTGTTTTTT. This sequence joins TRBV19 and TRBJ2-2; 8 bases map to TRBD2. Germline CDR1 and CDR2: LNHDA and SQIVND (reference sequence). The CDR3 is made up of 13 amino acids.